A selection of T cell receptor beta chains follows, all from one sample in a study of radiation and T cells in renal cell carcinoma. TCRdb keeps only in-frame clones here, not all; method: immunoSEQ multiplex PCR. The table has roughly 130,000 clones, 85% to 90% seen once; the top ten hold around 6%. Sequencing was performed on blood, taken from a patient whose treatment included radiotherapy and nephrectomy. The receptors stem from a woman between 70 and 85 years old with renal cell carcinoma. The CDR3 runs from the conserved cysteine through the conserved F or W. D genes are given only for firm matches. A clone size is listed for some rows: how often the clone was seen (once, few, many), or a class if it is expanded.

V gene,J gene,D gene,clone size,CDR3 protein,CDR3 DNA
TRBV7-2,TRBJ2-7,TRBD2,.,CASSSLAGVYEQYF,TGTGCCAGCAGCTCACTAGCGGGGGTCTACGAGCAGTACTTC
TRBV5-4,TRBJ2-3,.,.,CASSLGVTTDTQYF,TGTGCCAGCAGCTTGGGAGTTACCACAGATACGCAGTATTTT
TRBV5-6,TRBJ1-5,.,.,CASSRGTDKQPQHF,TGTGCCAGCAGCCGGGGGACGGACAAACAGCCCCAGCATTTT
TRBV7-2,TRBJ2-2,TRBD2,.,CASNSGGAAGELFF,TGTGCCAGCAATAGCGGGGGGGCCGCCGGGGAGCTGTTTTTT
TRBV25-1,TRBJ2-2,.,.,CATTTVHSGELFF,TGTGCCACCACGACGGTGCATAGCGGGGAGCTGTTTTTT
TRBV7-8,TRBJ2-3,.,.,CASSRTYGTDTQYF,TGTGCCAGCAGCAGGACATACGGCACAGATACGCAGTATTTT
TRBV28,TRBJ1-1,TRBD1,.,CASSPGQGLVAFF,TGTGCCAGCAGTCCAGGACAGGGGCTGGTAGCTTTCTTT
TRBV4-2,TRBJ2-3,TRBD2,.,CASSQEGRLAGGRSTDTQYF,TGTGCCAGCAGCCAAGAAGGTCGGCTAGCGGGGGGGCGGAGCACAGATACGCAGTATTTT
TRBV23-1,TRBJ2-1,TRBD2,.,CASSHIGGGKADYNEQFF,TGCGCCAGCAGCCACATTGGGGGGGGGAAGGCTGACTACAATGAGCAGTTCTTC
TRBV19,TRBJ1-2,.,.,CASSRSGGVYGYTF,TGTGCCAGTAGCCGATCGGGAGGCGTCTATGGCTACACCTTC
TRBV2,TRBJ1-4,.,.,CASSEGGPSGEKLFF,TGTGCCAGCAGTGAGGGAGGGCCCTCTGGTGAAAAACTGTTTTTT
TRBV29-1,TRBJ1-5,.,.,CSVAANRDQPQHF,TGCAGCGTCGCCGCGAATCGGGATCAGCCCCAGCATTTT
TRBV5-4,TRBJ2-4,.,.,CASSSRGLRDIQYF,TGTGCCAGCAGCTCTCGGGGCTTAAGGGACATTCAGTACTTC
TRBV7-9,TRBJ1-4,.,.,CASSLAEGLNEKLFF,TGTGCCAGCAGCTTAGCAGAGGGATTAAATGAAAAACTGTTTTTT
TRBV19,TRBJ1-2,.,.,CASSILGAPYGYTF,TGTGCCAGTAGTATTCTGGGGGCCCCGTATGGCTACACCTTC
TRBV28,TRBJ1-5,.,.,CASSPRTYNQPQHF,TGTGCCAGCAGTCCTCGGACTTACAATCAGCCCCAGCATTTT
TRBV6-6,TRBJ2-7,.,.,CASSYSKYEQYF,TGTGCCAGCAGTTACTCGAAATACGAGCAGTACTTC
TRBV27,TRBJ2-6,.,.,CASSFTPGGVSGANVLTF,TGTGCCAGCAGTTTTACTCCAGGAGGTGTCTCCGGGGCCAACGTCCTGACTTTC
TRBV13,TRBJ1-2,.,once,CASSLDSGVHGYTF,TGTGCCAGCAGCTTAGATTCTGGGGTTCATGGCTACACCTTC
TRBV4-1,TRBJ2-5,.,.,CASSQEGTRGETQYF,TGCGCCAGCAGCCAAGAGGGGACCCGGGGAGAGACCCAGTACTTC
TRBV27,TRBJ2-7,.,.,CASSLTGAYEQYF,TGTGCCAGCAGTTTAACGGGGGCCTACGAGCAGTACTTC
TRBV6-1,TRBJ2-7,.,.,CASSETPDQTYTYEQYF,TGTGCCAGCAGTGAAACCCCCGACCAGACGTACACCTACGAGCAGTACTTC
TRBV5-1,TRBJ2-5,.,.,CASSLGGQTQETQYF,TGCGCCAGCAGCTTGGGTGGTCAAACCCAAGAGACCCAGTACTTC
TRBV9,TRBJ1-6,.,.,CASSVAGGGNSPLHF,TGTGCCAGCAGCGTAGCTGGGGGAGGTAATTCACCCCTCCACTTT
TRBV29-1,TRBJ1-1,.,.,CSVERGVTEAFF,TGCAGCGTTGAAAGGGGGGTCACTGAAGCTTTCTTT
TRBV6-1,TRBJ1-6,.,.,CASSLIGGSGSPLHF,TGTGCCAGCTCCCTGATAGGGGGATCTGGCTCACCCCTCCACTTT
TRBV6-6,TRBJ2-2,.,once,CASGPGELFF,TGTGCCAGCGGACCCGGGGAGCTGTTTTTT
TRBV28,TRBJ1-3,.,.,CASSLLLGQSGNTIYF,TGTGCCAGCAGTTTACTCCTAGGACAGTCTGGAAACACCATATATTTT
TRBV19,TRBJ2-2,TRBD1,.,CASRWTGKKTGELFF,TGTGCCAGTAGATGGACAGGGAAAAAAACCGGGGAGCTGTTTTTT
TRBV5-6,TRBJ1-2,TRBD1,once,CASSLLRQGPAGVYGYTF,TGTGCCAGCAGCTTGCTTCGACAGGGTCCAGCGGGCGTCTATGGCTACACCTTC
TRBV14,TRBJ2-7,TRBD1,.,CASSRQDRGRFLPLYEQYF,TGTGCCAGCAGCCGTCAGGACAGGGGGCGCTTCCTCCCCCTTTACGAGCAGTACTTC
TRBV28,TRBJ2-5,.,.,CASNPSVGFGETQYF,TGTGCCAGCAACCCTTCAGTTGGATTCGGAGAGACCCAGTACTTC
TRBV19,TRBJ2-5,.,once,CASSIFSRETQYF,TGTGCCAGTAGTATTTTTAGCCGGGAGACCCAGTACTTC
TRBV18,TRBJ1-1,.,few,CASSSGLKGEAFF,TGTGCCAGCTCATCCGGCCTAAAGGGTGAAGCTTTCTTT
TRBV7-8,TRBJ2-7,.,.,CASSLADSLYEQYF,TGTGCCAGCAGCTTAGCGGACAGCCTCTACGAGCAGTACTTC
TRBV27,TRBJ2-3,TRBD2,.,CASRLAGANTDTQYF,TGTGCCAGCAGATTAGCGGGGGCAAACACAGATACGCAGTATTTT
TRBV11-3,TRBJ1-1,TRBD1,few,CASSPDRGEAFF,TGTGCCAGCAGCCCGGACAGGGGGGAAGCTTTCTTT
TRBV28,TRBJ1-6,.,.,CASTQGQYNSPLHF,TGTGCCAGCACCCAGGGGCAGTATAATTCACCCCTCCACTTT
TRBV6-6,TRBJ1-6,.,.,CASSYGGLNSPLHF,TGTGCCAGCAGTTACGGGGGCCTTAATTCACCCCTCCACTTT
TRBV4-2,TRBJ2-1,TRBD2,.,CATRGAGGYNEQFF,TGTGCCACCCGGGGAGCGGGGGGGTACAATGAGCAGTTCTTC